A single sample is the source of the 16 T cell receptor beta chains below, sequenced in a study of T cells in Graves' hyperthyroidism and ophthalmopathy. Amplified TCR beta CDR3 regions came from RNA transcripts. The HTBI primer set was used in a first-round RT-PCR of the TCR CDR3. TCRdb recomputed calls from the multiplex PCR reads with MiXCR, one row per CDR3 protein. This table holds about 620,000 distinct CDR3 sequences, under 20% found once. Sequencing was done on a sample of blood. These receptors all come from a woman aged 25 to 39 with Graves' hyperthyroidism.

This clonotype was counted at least ten times. This rearrangement joins TRBV28 to TRBJ1-1, with a weak D call TRBD1 (5 bases). The CDR3 is 15 residues long. With 8 bases removed from V and 1 base from J, the gap between germline ends came to 17 bases. Per germline, CDR1 MDHEN and CDR2 SYDVKM. CDR3 in amino acids: CASPRRGRENTEAFF. CDR3 sequence (DNA): TGTGCCAGCCCTAGGCGCGGCAGGGAGAACACTGAAGCTTTCTTT.

This clonotype came up many times. The rearrangement uses TRBV18 and TRBJ1-1, with D possibly TRBD1 on 5 matching bases. CDR1 is KGHSH, CDR2 LQKENI, per germline. The CDR3 length is 13 residues. V lost 3 bases to trimming and J lost 6 bases, with 11 bases between them. The CDR3 loop reads CASSPRGIAEAFF. CDR3 bases: TGTGCCAGCTCACCTAGGGGAATAGCTGAAGCTTTCTTT.

This clonotype was found many times. The CDR3 reads CASSQGATGTGGTYEQYF. CDR3 DNA: TGTGCCAGCAGCCAAGGGGCCACAGGGACAGGGGGGACCTACGAGCAGTACTTC. The chain couples TRBV4-2 to TRBJ2-7; 11 nucleotides align to TRBD1. V trimming: 1 base; J trimming: 2 bases; junction bases outside the gene matches: 10. Germline V gene sequence: CDR1 LGHNA, CDR2 YNFKEQ. CDR3 length equals 18 residues.

This clonotype has a count of ten or more. CDR3 region: CASSGLVGQFF. CDR3 nucleotide sequence: TGTGCCAGCAGTGGACTAGTTGGGCAGTTCTTC. The chain carries TRBV2 and TRBJ2-1; the D gene is possibly TRBD2 (6 bases). Trimming took 4 bases from V and 12 from J, leaving 10 bases between them. The CDR3 totals 11 residues. Germline V CDR1 and CDR2: SNHLY, FYNNEI.

This clonotype has a handful of counts. The V and J genes are TRBV27 and TRBJ2-1; TRBD2 is a possible D gene (5 bases). With 2 bases removed from V and 2 bases from J, the gap between germline ends came to 10 bases. The CDR3 runs to 15 residues. Germline CDR1 MNHEY, CDR2 SMNVEV (reference sequence). CDR3 in amino acids: CASSLAAATYNEQFF. CDR3 nucleotides: TGTGCCAGCAGTTTAGCAGCGGCCACCTACAATGAGCAGTTCTTC.

This clonotype appeared a few times. The CDR3 bases are TGCAGTGCTAGGGACATGAACACTGAAGCTTTCTTT. This translates into CSARDMNTEAFF. This chain connects TRBV20-1 to TRBJ1-1; tentative D call: TRBD1 (5 bases). The CDR3 runs 12 residues. Germline values: CDR1 DFQATT, CDR2 SNEGSKA (reference sequence). V was cut by 3 bases and J by 0 bases, with 5 bases left in between.

This clonotype appeared many times. The rearrangement uses TRBV19 and TRBJ1-1, with 9 bases matching TRBD1. Looked up from germline, CDR1 is LNHDA and CDR2 is SQIVND (reference sequence). Trimming removed 6 bases from V and 0 bases from J; junction bases left unmatched: 8. CDR3 length equals 16 residues. This CDR3 is CASRRPGQGMNTEAFF. Written as DNA, the CDR3 is TGTGCCAGTAGGAGGCCGGGACAGGGAATGAACACTGAAGCTTTCTTT.

This clonotype was seen more than once but under ten times. This sequence joins TRBV2 and TRBJ1-2; no firm D call. The CDR3 has 14 residues. The germline CDR1 and CDR2 sequences are SNHLY and FYNNEI. Trimming cost V 3 bases and J 0 bases, with 8 bases left between them. CDR3 in DNA: TGTGCCAGCAGTGACAGCTATACTAACTATGGCTACACCTTC. This encodes CASSDSYTNYGYTF.

Only a few counts were recorded for this clonotype. The chain has TRBV3-1 and TRBJ1-1; TRBD1 might be the D (6 bases). Germline values: CDR1 LGHDT, CDR2 YNNKEL (reference sequence). CDR3 length: 14 amino acids. Deletions cut 4 bases from V and 11 bases from J, with 20 bases between. The CDR3 loop reads CASSPPKPPGVAFF. The CDR3, as DNA: TGTGCCAGCAGCCCTCCAAAGCCCCCAGGGGTGGCTTTCTTT.

There are many counts of this clonotype. The CDR3 protein is CASSPRGQPMNTEAFF. The DNA of the CDR3 is TGTGCCAGCTCACCTCGGGGGCAGCCCATGAACACTGAAGCTTTCTTT. This chain uses TRBV18 with TRBJ1-1; weak D call: TRBD1 (6 bases). Germline V gene sequence: CDR1 KGHSH, CDR2 LQKENI. V lost 3 bases to trimming and J lost 0 bases, with 14 bases between them. This CDR3 region has 16 residues.

This clonotype was seen repeatedly, ten times or more. The rearrangement links TRBV28 to TRBJ1-2; 11 bases align to TRBD1. The CDR3 is made up of 13 amino acids. V lost 4 bases and J lost 6; bases outside the gene matches: 1. CDR1 is MDHEN, CDR2 SYDVKM, per germline. The CDR3 sequence: CASSSGQGDGYTF. CDR3 DNA: TGTGCCAGCAGTTCGGGACAGGGGGATGGCTACACCTTC.

Details on this clonotype: Being one base from a much bigger clone, this may be a read error. This sequence joins TRBV18 and TRBJ1-1; D gene uncertain. The CDR3 length is 14 residues. The germline V gene has CDR1 KGHSH and CDR2 LQKENI. Trimming shortened V by 3 bases and J by 6 bases, and 14 bases separated the two germline ends. CDR3 sequence (DNA): TGTGCCAGCTCACCGCGGCAGCTAAACGCTGAAGCTTTCTTT. This gives the protein CASSPRQLNAEAFF.

This clonotype was counted many times. The V gene is TRBV7-2, the J gene TRBJ2-2, with TRBD2 identical over 10 bases. CDR3 length: 15 residues. The J segment lost 2 bases and the V segment lost 5 bases, leaving 2 bases of the junction unmatched. Looked up from germline, CDR1 is SGHTA and CDR2 is FQGNSA. DNA of the CDR3: TGTGCCAGCAGCGGGACTAGCGTTAACACCGGGGAGCTGTTTTTT. Its translation is CASSGTSVNTGELFF. The full variable domain, rest sourced from reference TRBV7-2 and TRBJ2-2, is GAGVSQSPSNKVTEKGKDVELRCDPISGHTALYWYRQSLGQGLEFLIYFQGNSAPDKSGLPSDRFSAERTGGSVSTLTIQRTQQEDSAVYLCASSGTSVNTGELFFGEGSRLTVL.

This clonotype was observed many times. This chain uses TRBV11-2 with TRBJ2-3; TRBD2 might be the D (5 bases). Germline loops: CDR1 SGHAT, CDR2 FQNNGV. There are 15 residues in the CDR3. Trimming cost V 1 base and J 6 bases, with 14 bases left between them. Here the CDR3 DNA reads TGTGCCAGCAGCTTAGGTACGGGAAGTCGGGATACGCAGTATTTT. This translates into CASSLGTGSRDTQYF.

The J gene is TRBJ1-5, the V gene TRBV3-1, with TRBD1 matching over 7 bases. The CDR3 is 15 residues long. Trimming cost V 5 bases and J 3 bases; bases outside gene matches: 7. Per the germline V gene, CDR1 is LGHDT and CDR2 is YNNKEL (reference sequence). This CDR3 is CASSGTGDINQPQHF. CDR3 nucleotides: TGTGCCAGCAGCGGAACAGGGGATATCAATCAGCCCCAGCATTTT.

This clonotype has a count of ten or more. The chain couples TRBV27 to TRBJ1-5; 7 bases align to TRBD1. CDR1 is MNHEY and CDR2 is SMNVEV in the germline V gene (reference sequence). This CDR3 is built from 14 residues. J gave up 3 bases and V 6 bases, and 5 bases lay outside the gene matches. CDR3 region: CASRGDRVNQPQHF. The DNA for the CDR3 is TGTGCCAGCAGGGGAGACAGGGTCAATCAGCCCCAGCATTTT.